Following are 8 T cell receptor beta chains from one sample sequenced in a study of cytomegalovirus exposure and HLA in healthy donors (dated by TCRdb to 2016 to 2017). Library preparation used the immunoSEQ multiplex PCR assay. The table was pulled from immuneACCESS by TCRdb, which kept in-frame rearrangements only. Such tables lose some clones; where checked, under half of the loss comes from unresolved V genes, and the rest has no known cause. This sample comprises roughly 220,000 clones, 75% to 95% of them detected only once. Around 1% of the sample is taken by the ten largest. Sequences were obtained from PBMCs. These TCRs come from a young woman in good health and CMV-seronegative.

V is TRBV19 and J is TRBJ2-2, with 7 bases fitting TRBD2. This CDR3 has 15 residues. The germline CDR1 and CDR2 sequences are LNHDA and SQIVND (reference sequence). With 1 base clipped from V and 4 bases from J, the junction kept 3 bases outside the gene matches. The CDR3 here is CASSIARGVTGELFF. CDR3 in DNA: TGTGCCAGTAGTATAGCCCGGGGGGTCACCGGGGAGCTGTTTTTT.

The chain uses TRBV7-9 and TRBJ1-3; TRBD1 aligns across 11 bases. The CDR3 spans 15 residues. Germline V CDR1 and CDR2: SEHNR, FQNEAQ (reference sequence). With 5 bases clipped from V and 9 bases from J, the junction kept 9 bases outside the gene matches. The CDR3, as DNA: TGTGCCAGCAGCCGGGACAGGGGGGATGGAGTCACCATATATTTT. It yields the protein CASSRDRGDGVTIYF.

This chain joins TRBV6-5 and TRBJ2-1; 8 nucleotides line up with TRBD2. The CDR3 contains 15 residues. V lost 2 bases and J lost 3; bases outside the gene matches: 3. Germline V gene sequence: CDR1 MNHEY, CDR2 SVGAGI. CDR3 nucleotide sequence: TGTGCCAGCAGTTACCGGGAGGGCGGCTACAATGAGCAGTTCTTC. Protein sequence: CASSYREGGYNEQFF.

J is TRBJ2-1 and V is TRBV6-4; D is uncertain. Trimming took 6 bases from V and 4 from J, leaving 19 bases between them. CDR3 length: 16 residues. CDR1 and CDR2 (germline): MRHNA, SNTAGT. CDR3 sequence: CASSPRLTPLYNEQFF. The CDR3 DNA is TGTGCCAGCAGCCCGCGGCTCACCCCCCTTTACAATGAGCAGTTCTTC.

The V and J genes are TRBV15 and TRBJ1-1, with TRBD1 as a possible D gene (5 bases). The V gene's germline CDR1 is LNHNV and CDR2 YYDKDF (reference sequence). CDR3 length equals 12 residues. The V end lost 5 bases, the J end lost 7 bases, and 11 bases lay between the germline ends. The DNA of the CDR3 is TGTGCCACCAGCGGCCTGGGGGGTGAAGCTTTCTTT. It specifies CATSGLGGEAFF.

The DNA of the CDR3 is TGTGCCAGCAGTTTAGCCGACAGGTTGCCCTATCAGCCCCAGCATTTT. Translated: CASSLADRLPYQPQHF. This chain uses TRBV28 with TRBJ1-5; possible D gene TRBD1, 6 bases. Trimming cost V 2 bases and J 5 bases, with 16 bases left between them. The CDR3 is made up of 16 amino acids. Germline CDR1 and CDR2: MDHEN and SYDVKM.

This chain joins TRBV27 and TRBJ2-1; 15 positions match TRBD2. The CDR3 length is 18 residues. CDR1 is MNHEY, CDR2 SMNVEV, per germline (reference sequence). Trimming at V came to 6 bases and at J to 6 bases, leaving 12 bases not matched to a gene. As DNA, the CDR3 is TGTGCCAGCAGCACCACTCTCGGACTAGCGGGGGGGCGCAATGAGCAGTTCTTC. Translation: CASSTTLGLAGGRNEQFF.

V is TRBV6-6 and J is TRBJ2-1, with TRBD2 matching 7 bases. J was trimmed by 1 base and V by 7 bases; bases with no gene match: 4. CDR1 and CDR2 (germline): MNHNY, SVGAGI (reference sequence). The CDR3 is 14 residues long. The CDR3 sequence is CASKSSGSYNEQFF. The CDR3 bases are TGTGCCAGCAAGTCTAGCGGATCCTACAATGAGCAGTTCTTC.